The clone carrying this T cell receptor beta chain turned up a few times. In the study's own analysis: Reference gene primer amplification gave nucleated cell count estimates. Assay: immunoSEQ multiplex PCR; the TCRdb copy retains only in-frame clones and omits some. V, J and clone size are those of that table, while D and trimming were read from the DNA. The data show more than 200,000 clones, about 91% seen once. The sample originates from a study of blood T cell repertoires in COVID-19. In the study overall: Nucleic acid was either cDNA or gDNA, and it came from T cells, B-cell-depleted T cells, or PBMCs.

Seattle patients were enrolled during active infection and followed longitudinally. The TCR sequence derives from a woman aged 25-40 years with COVID-19, enrolled during active disease. Material: peripheral blood.

In nucleotides, the CDR3 is TGTGCCAGCAGCCCGAGAGGTGATGCGGGAGGTCGAGAGACCCAGTACTTC. Translation gives CASSPRGDAGGRETQYF. The chain recombines TRBV7-9 with TRBJ2-5; 8 positions agree with TRBD2. The CDR3 has 17 amino acids. J lost 4 bases, V lost 5 bases, and 15 bases had no gene match. The germline V gene has CDR1 SEHNR and CDR2 FQNEAQ (reference sequence). The entire variable domain, with the rest obtained from reference TRBV7-9 and TRBJ2-5, is as follows: DTGVSQNPRHKITKRGQNVTFRCDPISEHNRLYWYRQTLGQGPEFLTYFQNEAQLEKSRLLSDRFSAERPKGSFSTLEIQRTEQGDSAMYLCASSPRGDAGGRETQYFGPGTRLLVL.